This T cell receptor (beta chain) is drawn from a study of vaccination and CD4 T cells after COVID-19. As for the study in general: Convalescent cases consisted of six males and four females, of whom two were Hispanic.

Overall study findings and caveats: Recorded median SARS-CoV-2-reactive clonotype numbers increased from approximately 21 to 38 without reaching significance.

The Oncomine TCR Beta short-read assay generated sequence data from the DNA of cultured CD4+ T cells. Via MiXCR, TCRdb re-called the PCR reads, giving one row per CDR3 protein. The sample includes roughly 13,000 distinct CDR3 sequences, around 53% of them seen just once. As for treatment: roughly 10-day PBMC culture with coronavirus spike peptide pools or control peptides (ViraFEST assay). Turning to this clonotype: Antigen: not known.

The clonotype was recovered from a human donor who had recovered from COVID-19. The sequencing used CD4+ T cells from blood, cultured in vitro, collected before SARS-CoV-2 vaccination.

CDR3 region: CATRGARGTLANYGYTF. The CDR3 DNA sequence: TGTGCCACCCGGGGGGCAAGGGGGACCTTAGCTAACTATGGCTACACCTTC. V is TRBV7-2 and J is TRBJ1-2; weak D call: TRBD1 (6 bases). V was clipped by 10 bases and J by 0 bases, with 24 bases between them. Germline V gene sequence: CDR1 SGHTA, CDR2 FQGNSA. The CDR3 is 17 amino acids.